Following are 7 T cell receptor beta chains from one sample sequenced in a study of Ad26.COV2.S vaccination and SARS-CoV-2 variants. The treatment denotes: 15 to 20 received Ad26.COV2.S at low or high dose, single or two shots; 5 received placebo; per-sample allocation not given. On day 63 after the first injection, vaccine and placebo recipients gave samples. TCRdb's copy holds only in-frame clones and misses some; the assay was immunoSEQ multiplex PCR. The table shows hundreds of thousands of clones, with approximately 92% occurring only once. The sequences come from peripheral blood, collected in a trial of Ad26.COV2.S vaccine versus placebo. Receptors originate from a person aged 18-65 years who received the Ad26.COV2.S COVID-19 vaccine or a placebo.

V usage is TRBV6-5 and J usage is TRBJ1-5; D gene unclear. Germline V gives CDR1 MNHEY, CDR2 SVGAGI. The CDR3 sequence is 16 residues long. The V end lost 2 bases, the J end lost 2 bases, and 13 bases lay between the germline ends. The CDR3 DNA follows: TGTGCCAGCAGTTACCGGCCCCGCCAGGGCAATCAGCCCCAGCATTTT. It encodes CASSYRPRQGNQPQHF.

V is TRBV27 and J is TRBJ2-5; perhaps D is TRBD1 or TRBD2 (6 bases each). The CDR3 length is 13 residues. Deletions cut 4 bases from V and 4 bases from J, with 10 bases between. CDR1 and CDR2 from the germline V gene are MNHEY and SMNVEV (reference sequence). CDR3 sequence: CASSWGAGETQYF. CDR3 bases: TGTGCCAGCAGTTGGGGGGCTGGAGAGACCCAGTACTTC.

As DNA, the CDR3 is TGTGCCAGCAGATCGTCTAGCGGGATCTACAATGAGCAGTTCTTC. Its translation: CASRSSSGIYNEQFF. This chain links TRBV6-5 with TRBJ2-1; the match to TRBD2 covers 9 bases. From germline, CDR1 is MNHEY and CDR2 SVGAGI. With 6 bases clipped from V and 3 bases from J, the junction kept 6 bases outside the gene matches. This CDR3 is 15 amino acids long.

This chain connects TRBV4-3 to TRBJ2-3; maybe TRBD1 (6 bases). V shed 0 bases and J shed 6 bases, with 13 bases lying between them. This CDR3 comprises 15 residues. The germline gives CDR1 LGHNA, CDR2 YSLEER. The CDR3 reads CASSQDSQGWDTQYF. The DNA for the CDR3 is TGCGCCAGCAGCCAAGATTCACAGGGATGGGATACGCAGTATTTT.

A note on this clone: Different DNA sequences within this sample yield the same CDR3. The chain recombines TRBV2 with TRBJ2-5, with 7 bases identical to TRBD2. CDR1 and CDR2 from the germline V gene are SNHLY and FYNNEI. The length of the CDR3 is 13 residues. V shed 2 bases and J 3 bases; nucleotides not matched to a gene: 0. As DNA, the CDR3 is TGTGCCAGCAGTGAACTAGCGGAAGAGACCCAGTACTTC. Translating gives CASSELAEETQYF.

The J gene is TRBJ1-5, the V gene TRBV4-3; D is ambiguous. Germline CDR1 LGHNA, CDR2 YSLEER. The V end was cut by 0 bases, the J end by 4 bases, with 10 bases between. The CDR3 consists of 15 residues. The CDR3 sequence: CASSQDLSQNQPQHF. The DNA of the CDR3 is TGCGCCAGCAGCCAAGACTTAAGTCAGAATCAGCCCCAGCATTTT.

The genes are TRBV28 and TRBJ2-7; 7 nucleotides agree with TRBD2. The length of the CDR3 is 14 residues. The germline gives CDR1 MDHEN, CDR2 SYDVKM. Losses at the gene ends were 10 bases for V and 5 bases for J; bases not matched to a gene: 14. The DNA for the CDR3 is TGTGCCACCGACTCTTTGGGAGGGCCGCACGAGCAGTACTTC. Residues: CATDSLGGPHEQYF.